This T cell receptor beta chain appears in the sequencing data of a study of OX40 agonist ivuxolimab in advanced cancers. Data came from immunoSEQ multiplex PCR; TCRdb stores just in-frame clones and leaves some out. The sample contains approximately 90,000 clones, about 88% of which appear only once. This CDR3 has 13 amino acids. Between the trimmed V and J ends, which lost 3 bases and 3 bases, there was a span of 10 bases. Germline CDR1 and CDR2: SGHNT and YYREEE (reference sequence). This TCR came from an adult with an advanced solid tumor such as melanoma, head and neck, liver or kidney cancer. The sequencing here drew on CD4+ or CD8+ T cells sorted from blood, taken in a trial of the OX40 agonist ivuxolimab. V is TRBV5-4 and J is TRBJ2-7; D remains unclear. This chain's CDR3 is CASSSVGRYEQYF. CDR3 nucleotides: TGTGCCAGCAGCTCTGTCGGACGCTACGAGCAGTACTTC.